One and the same sample provided the 5 T cell receptor beta chains below, sequenced in a study of CD8+ T cells in alopecia areata (dated by TCRdb to the late 2010s). The meaning of the sample's treatment or condition label: oral pan-JAK inhibitor, 5-10 mg twice daily. The method was the immunoSEQ multiplex PCR assay. To provide template for TCR sequencing, every sample had RNA extracted and reverse transcribed into cDNA. In TCRdb, the immuneACCESS table is reduced to in-frame sequences with V and J assigned. These tables do not hold every clone; where another copy was compared, an unresolved V gene accounts for under half, and the others remain unexplained. This sample comprises some 190,000 clones, roughly 46% of them detected only once. The ten top clones hold roughly a tenth of the sample. The specimen comprised CD8+ T cells sorted from blood, sampled around week 52, from a patient treated with tofacitinib. The receptors come from a human donor with alopecia areata.

The chain is built from TRBV6-6 and TRBJ1-2; TRBD1 matches at 7 bases. Germline CDR1 and CDR2: MNHNY and SVGAGI (reference sequence). Trimming at V came to 2 bases and at J to 6 bases, leaving 3 bases not matched to a gene. The CDR3 has 13 residues. In DNA, the CDR3 is TGTGCCAGCAGTTACGAGGGGGCGGATGGCTACACCTTC. Translation gives CASSYEGADGYTF.

This chain connects TRBV19 to TRBJ2-2; D is unclear. There are 13 residues in the CDR3. V lost 7 bases to trimming and J lost 1 base, with 7 bases between them. Germline CDR1 LNHDA, CDR2 SQIVND (reference sequence). The chain's CDR3 is CASMWWNTGELFF. DNA of the CDR3: TGTGCCAGTATGTGGTGGAACACCGGGGAGCTGTTTTTT.

The chain is built from TRBV4-1 and TRBJ2-1; TRBD2 agrees at 10 bases. Germline values: CDR1 MGHRA, CDR2 YSYEKL. V was clipped by 0 bases and J by 10 bases; unmatched bases: 9. The CDR3 sequence is 16 residues long. For the CDR3, the DNA is TGCGCCAGCAGCCAAGAACCAGCGGGGGGGAACGTGGAGCAGTTCTTC. Translation: CASSQEPAGGNVEQFF.

V usage is TRBV27 and J usage is TRBJ2-5; tentative D call: TRBD2 (6 bases). CDR3 length equals 14 residues. The germline CDR1 and CDR2 sequences are MNHEY and SMNVEV (reference sequence). Trimming removed 3 bases at V and 5 bases at J, with 13 bases between. The CDR3 protein is CASSFWGETETQYF. Written as DNA, the CDR3 is TGTGCCAGCAGTTTTTGGGGGGAAACGGAGACCCAGTACTTC.

This clone was found a few times. The chain combines TRBV4-1 with TRBJ2-7, with D hard to call. V was trimmed by 1 base and J by 2 bases, leaving 9 bases between them. This CDR3 is 14 amino acids long. Germline CDR1 is MGHRA and CDR2 is YSYEKL. CDR3 in amino acids: CASSQGPTTYEQYF. CDR3 coding DNA: TGCGCCAGCAGCCAAGGTCCTACCACCTACGAGCAGTACTTC.